This T cell receptor beta chain came from a study of shared clonotypes between healthy human individuals (dated by TCRdb to about 2020). Describing the broader study: The cohort comprised a couple of women and a few men aged 18 to 49 years. Between about 0.85 and 9.5 billion PBMCs per donor were obtained by leukapheresis. For each donor, CD4 naive and CD4 memory were each given three plates, CD8 naive was given two plates, and CD8 memory was given one plate. Different laboratories and diverse techniques were used to prepare libraries and sequence TCR repertoires, to increase sequencing depth and limit assay-specific biases. The study deeply sequenced blood TCR repertoires of about 5 healthy adults to estimate repertoire size and the extent of clonotype sharing between individuals.

V is cut by 6 bases and J by 11 bases, and the space between the germline ends is 20 bases. Reading from cysteine to phenylalanine, the CDR3 counts 14 amino acids. Only the CDR3 region is kept as DNA, spanning 42 bases read in frame from base 1. From the germline V gene, CDR1 is MDHEN and CDR2 is SYDVKM. Using the deep immunoSEQ assay, TCR CDR3 regions were amplified from genomic DNA by multiplex PCR. Genomic DNA extracted from each cell subset was distributed evenly over all wells of several immunoSEQ 96-well plates, and each plate served as one replicate. Each replicate PCR for sorted subsets received around 200 ng genomic DNA, equal to about 30,000 T cell genomes. Purified libraries were quantified with a Qubit 3.0 fluorometer, sized on a Bioanalyzer 2100, and re-quantified with the KAPA Library Quantification kit. Every immunoSEQ 96-well plate was sequenced on a separate single-read 150-cycle Illumina NextSeq 550 flow cell. Processing in the source paper ran as follows. The immunoSEQ output contained only junctional sequences without quality scores, so filtering could not match that applied to full-length reads. To assign V/J genes and CDR3, sequences were annotated against IMGT germline references using PyIR, a Python wrapper for IgBLAST v1.9. Reads with weak V/J assignments (E-value above 1e-6), missing CDR3, stop codons, out-of-frame junctions, or ambiguous translated residues were removed. A V3J clonotype was defined by an identical inferred V gene, J gene, and CDR3 amino acid sequence. Percentage overlap between repertoires was computed as shared unique clonotypes divided by the size of the smaller repertoire. Repertoire richness was assessed with RTK rarefaction, the Chao1 estimator, and Recon v2.1 estimates of unobserved clonotypes. OLGA was used to compute generation probabilities for all TCRbeta clonotypes that the gDNA method yielded from four donors. TCRdb provides this immuneACCESS table in a form limited to in-frame rearrangements. Some clones are lacking; in checked studies, under half of them reflect an unresolved V gene, and why the rest are absent is not known. V, J and clone size reflect that table, while D and trimming were determined from the DNA. The sample includes under 600,000 clones, with approximately 95% observed a single time. The leading ten clones occupy about 0.067% of the sample.

About this clone: Its antigen specificity is not known. No per-base quality is available; no much larger clone lies one base away.

The donors were healthy, HIV-negative adults who had no recently reported acute infections or vaccinations. All donors were Caucasian adults living in Nashville, Tennessee, USA. CD4+ T cells were enriched through magnetic negative selection, after which naive cells were positively selected on CD45RA and the remaining negative fraction served as the memory subset. Blood was obtained by leukapheresis, after which PBMCs were separated by Ficoll-Histopaque density gradient centrifugation and cryopreserved in liquid nitrogen vapor phase. Analytical flow cytometry was used to check the purity and quantity of each magnetically sorted T cell population. Each sorted fraction had its genomic DNA isolated and then quantified by UV absorbance on a Nanodrop 2000c. Study-wide conclusions, independent of this receptor: Compared with non-shared clonotypes, clonotypes shared by all four sorted-subset donors had higher generation probabilities. Estimated clonotype richness was generally larger for naive than for memory subsets. Pairwise subsampling indicated that sequencing depth was expected to affect the degree of clonotype sharing among donors. Sampling was restricted to blood, and TCR repertoires in tissues likely differ from the TCR repertoires found in blood. Even with the large sequencing depth, rarefaction of the sorted-subset datasets indicated that sequencing was incomplete. About 5% of naive CD4, around 4% of naive CD8, 2.3% of memory CD4, and 0.4% of memory CD8 clonotypes were shared across several donors. Because the study included only a small number of donors, the genetic and exposure-history diversity represented was limited.

The receptor was derived from a young woman in good health. The chain employs TRBV28 and TRBJ1-5, and perhaps TRBD1 as D gene, on 6 matching bases. The sample comprised naive CD4+ T cells sorted from blood. This specimen's cell subset or site label, per the study, means: CD45RA+ positively selected. The CDR3 region has the sequence CASSLTGGHRSQHF. Here is the DNA: TGTGCCAGCAGCCTGACAGGAGGGCACCGGTCCCAGCATTTT.